The rows below give T cell receptor beta chains drawn from one sample of a study of cytomegalovirus exposure and HLA in healthy donors. TCRdb's copy holds only in-frame clones and misses some; the assay was immunoSEQ multiplex PCR. The table has 160,000 or so clones, about 80% seen once; the top ten hold approximately 10%. Sequencing was done on a sample of PBMCs. The receptors derive from a man younger than 30 in good health and CMV-seropositive. CDR3s include the opening cysteine and the closing phenylalanine or tryptophan. Fields, in order: J gene, D gene, clone size, V gene, CDR3 protein, CDR3 DNA. D genes are given only for firm matches. Expanded clones get a size class; other rows say once, few or many, or leave the size out.

j_call: TRBJ2-7; d_call: TRBD2; clone_size: .; v_call: TRBV2; cdr3_aa: CASTPGLAGLEQYF; cdr3_nt: TGTGCCAGCACACCGGGACTAGCGGGCCTCGAGCAGTACTTC
j_call: TRBJ1-2; d_call: TRBD1; clone_size: few; v_call: TRBV5-1; cdr3_aa: CASSPGTAYGYTF; cdr3_nt: TGCGCCAGCAGCCCCGGGACAGCGTATGGCTACACCTTC
j_call: TRBJ2-1; d_call: TRBD1; clone_size: .; v_call: TRBV7-9; cdr3_aa: CASSLARTGRNEQFF; cdr3_nt: TGTGCCAGCAGCTTAGCACGGACAGGAAGGAATGAGCAGTTCTTC
j_call: TRBJ2-1; d_call: .; clone_size: .; v_call: TRBV12-5; cdr3_aa: CASGFRPGQGPGDTYNEQFF; cdr3_nt: TGTGCTAGTGGTTTTCGGCCGGGACAAGGCCCTGGGGACACCTACAATGAGCAGTTCTTC
j_call: TRBJ1-1; d_call: .; clone_size: .; v_call: TRBV27; cdr3_aa: CASSSGHLNTEAFF; cdr3_nt: TGTGCCAGCAGTTCGGGACACTTGAACACTGAAGCTTTCTTT
j_call: TRBJ2-1; d_call: .; clone_size: few; v_call: TRBV6-1; cdr3_aa: CASRLVVGGYNEQFF; cdr3_nt: TGTGCCAGCAGGCTCGTAGTGGGGGGATACAATGAGCAGTTCTTC
j_call: TRBJ2-3; d_call: .; clone_size: .; v_call: TRBV7-3; cdr3_aa: CASSLAGGRVDTQYF; cdr3_nt: TGTGCCAGCAGCCTAGCCGGGGGACGGGTAGATACGCAGTATTTT
j_call: TRBJ1-1; d_call: .; clone_size: .; v_call: TRBV9; cdr3_aa: CASSVQAGNTEAFF; cdr3_nt: TGTGCCAGCAGCGTTCAGGCCGGGAACACTGAAGCTTTCTTT
j_call: TRBJ2-6; d_call: .; clone_size: .; v_call: TRBV9; cdr3_aa: CASSAPGSGANVLTF; cdr3_nt: TGTGCCAGCAGCGCGCCCGGGTCTGGGGCCAACGTCCTGACTTTC
j_call: TRBJ1-1; d_call: .; clone_size: .; v_call: TRBV7-8; cdr3_aa: CASSLDRAGRDLNTEAFF; cdr3_nt: TGTGCCAGCAGCTTAGATCGGGCAGGGAGGGATTTGAACACTGAAGCTTTCTTT
j_call: TRBJ1-1; d_call: TRBD1; clone_size: .; v_call: TRBV14; cdr3_aa: CASSRTGGGNTEAFF; cdr3_nt: TGTGCCAGCAGCCGGACAGGGGGGGGGAACACTGAAGCTTTCTTT
j_call: TRBJ2-7; d_call: TRBD2; clone_size: .; v_call: TRBV7-2; cdr3_aa: CASTDGLVYEQYF; cdr3_nt: TGTGCCAGCACCGACGGACTAGTTTACGAGCAGTACTTC
j_call: TRBJ1-3; d_call: .; clone_size: .; v_call: TRBV7-9; cdr3_aa: CASSYLGLSSGNTIYF; cdr3_nt: TGTGCCAGCAGCTACCTAGGTCTTAGCTCTGGAAACACCATATATTTT
j_call: TRBJ1-2; d_call: .; clone_size: few; v_call: TRBV11-1; cdr3_aa: CASSLDSNYGYTF; cdr3_nt: TGTGCCAGCAGCTTAGATAGCAACTATGGCTACACCTTC
j_call: TRBJ2-7; d_call: TRBD1; clone_size: .; v_call: TRBV5-1; cdr3_aa: CASSLARGTGSYEQYF; cdr3_nt: TGCGCCAGCAGCTTGGCCAGGGGGACAGGATCCTACGAGCAGTACTTC
j_call: TRBJ1-1; d_call: .; clone_size: .; v_call: TRBV5-8; cdr3_aa: CASSLSGWYRGQNTEAFF; cdr3_nt: TGTGCCAGCAGCTTATCCGGGTGGTATAGGGGACAGAACACTGAAGCTTTCTTT
j_call: TRBJ1-2; d_call: TRBD1; clone_size: .; v_call: TRBV7-9; cdr3_aa: CASSPGQGANGYTF; cdr3_nt: TGTGCCAGCAGCCCGGGGCAGGGGGCTAATGGCTACACCTTC
j_call: TRBJ1-5; d_call: .; clone_size: few; v_call: TRBV19; cdr3_aa: CASSTGGRAGRGNQPQHF; cdr3_nt: TGTGCCAGTAGTACTGGGGGCAGGGCCGGCCGCGGCAATCAGCCCCAGCATTTT
j_call: TRBJ2-1; d_call: TRBD2; clone_size: .; v_call: TRBV9; cdr3_aa: CASSGRGGVHNEQFF; cdr3_nt: TGTGCCAGCAGCGGACGGGGGGGGGTGCACAATGAGCAGTTCTTC
j_call: TRBJ2-7; d_call: .; clone_size: .; v_call: TRBV10-2; cdr3_aa: CASSESSANSYEQYF; cdr3_nt: TGCGCCAGCAGTGAGTCCAGTGCTAACAGCTACGAGCAGTACTTC
j_call: TRBJ2-2; d_call: .; clone_size: .; v_call: TRBV29-1; cdr3_aa: CSVPVGGPDTGELFF; cdr3_nt: TGCAGCGTTCCAGTGGGGGGGCCCGACACCGGGGAGCTGTTTTTT
j_call: TRBJ2-3; d_call: .; clone_size: .; v_call: TRBV2; cdr3_aa: CASTRQDGDTQYF; cdr3_nt: TGTGCCAGCACTCGACAGGACGGTGATACGCAGTATTTT
j_call: TRBJ2-1; d_call: TRBD2; clone_size: .; v_call: TRBV7-2; cdr3_aa: CASSGGSGTLNEQFF; cdr3_nt: TGTGCCAGCAGCGGGGGTAGCGGGACTCTCAATGAGCAGTTCTTC
j_call: TRBJ2-2; d_call: .; clone_size: .; v_call: TRBV9; cdr3_aa: CASSERTGEDTGELFF; cdr3_nt: TGTGCCAGCAGTGAAAGGACGGGAGAAGACACCGGGGAGCTGTTTTTT
j_call: TRBJ2-7; d_call: TRBD2; clone_size: .; v_call: TRBV11-2; cdr3_aa: CASRARGGLSSEQYF; cdr3_nt: TGTGCCAGCAGGGCGCGGGGGGGTCTCTCATCCGAGCAGTACTTC
j_call: TRBJ1-5; d_call: .; clone_size: few; v_call: TRBV7-2; cdr3_aa: CASSLDSSNQPQHF; cdr3_nt: TGTGCCAGCAGCCTTGACAGTAGCAATCAGCCCCAGCATTTT
j_call: TRBJ2-1; d_call: TRBD2; clone_size: .; v_call: TRBV4-2; cdr3_aa: CASSQVTGLADYEQFF; cdr3_nt: TGTGCCAGCAGCCAAGTAACGGGACTAGCAGACTATGAGCAGTTCTTC
j_call: TRBJ1-2; d_call: .; clone_size: .; v_call: TRBV7-9; cdr3_aa: CASSLGPGNYGYTF; cdr3_nt: TGTGCCAGCAGCTTAGGGCCAGGGAACTATGGCTACACCTTC
j_call: TRBJ2-1; d_call: .; clone_size: few; v_call: TRBV28; cdr3_aa: CASNPGWGVPNAVQIKNNEQFF; cdr3_nt: TGTGCCAGCAACCCTGGGTGGGGGGTCCCTAACGCGGTCCAGATAAAAAACAATGAGCAGTTCTTC
j_call: TRBJ1-4; d_call: .; clone_size: .; v_call: TRBV28; cdr3_aa: CASTGQGGNEKLFF; cdr3_nt: TGTGCCAGCACAGGCCAAGGGGGTAATGAAAAACTGTTTTTT
j_call: TRBJ2-7; d_call: .; clone_size: .; v_call: TRBV27; cdr3_aa: CASSHLGGQGPYEQYF; cdr3_nt: TGTGCCAGCAGCCACCTAGGGGGACAAGGTCCCTACGAGCAGTACTTC
j_call: TRBJ1-2; d_call: .; clone_size: .; v_call: TRBV6-1; cdr3_aa: CASRRQANYGYTF; cdr3_nt: TGTGCCAGCAGGCGACAGGCTAACTATGGCTACACCTTC
j_call: TRBJ2-1; d_call: .; clone_size: few; v_call: TRBV6-5; cdr3_aa: CASSYSGTHNEQFF; cdr3_nt: TGTGCCAGCAGTTACTCCGGGACTCACAATGAGCAGTTCTTC
j_call: TRBJ1-2; d_call: .; clone_size: .; v_call: TRBV7-2; cdr3_aa: CASSLGRSNYGYTF; cdr3_nt: TGTGCCAGCAGCTTAGGGCGGAGTAACTATGGCTACACCTTC
j_call: TRBJ2-7; d_call: TRBD1; clone_size: .; v_call: TRBV6-5; cdr3_aa: CASRFGTGSYEQYF; cdr3_nt: TGTGCCAGCAGATTCGGGACAGGCTCCTACGAGCAGTACTTC